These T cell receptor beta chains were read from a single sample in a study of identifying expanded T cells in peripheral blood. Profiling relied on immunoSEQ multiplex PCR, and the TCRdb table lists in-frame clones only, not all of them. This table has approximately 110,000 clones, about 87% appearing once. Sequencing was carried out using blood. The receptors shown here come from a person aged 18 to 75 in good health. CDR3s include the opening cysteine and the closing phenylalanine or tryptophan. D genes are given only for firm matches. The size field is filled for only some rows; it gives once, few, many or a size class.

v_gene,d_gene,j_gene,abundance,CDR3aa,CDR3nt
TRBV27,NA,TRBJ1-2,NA,CASSWAGLGNYGYTF,TGTGCCAGCAGTTGGGCAGGGCTGGGCAACTATGGCTACACCTTC
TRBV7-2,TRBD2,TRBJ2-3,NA,CASSLLGLAGGSDTQYF,TGTGCCAGCAGCTTATTAGGACTAGCGGGGGGTTCGGATACGCAGTATTTT
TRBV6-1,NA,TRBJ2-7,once,CASKPTLATHEQYF,TGTGCCAGCAAACCCACCCTAGCCACCCACGAGCAGTACTTC
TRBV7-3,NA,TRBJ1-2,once,CASSPTSSEATLYGYTF,TGTGCCAGCAGCCCCACGTCGAGCGAGGCGACCCTCTATGGCTACACCTTC
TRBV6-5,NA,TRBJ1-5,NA,CASSQKTGGSQPQHF,TGTGCCAGCAGCCAAAAGACAGGAGGAAGTCAGCCCCAGCATTTT
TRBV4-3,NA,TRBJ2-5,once,CASSHTFLGQETQYF,TGCGCCAGCAGCCACACTTTCCTAGGGCAAGAGACCCAGTACTTC
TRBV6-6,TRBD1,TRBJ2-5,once,CASIRDSRETQYF,TGTGCCAGCATCCGGGACAGTCGAGAGACCCAGTACTTC
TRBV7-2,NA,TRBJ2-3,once,CASSFPGVDTQYF,TGTGCCAGCAGCTTCCCAGGGGTAGATACGCAGTATTTT
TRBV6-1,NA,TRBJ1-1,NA,CASARGRTEAFF,TGTGCCAGCGCAAGGGGGAGGACTGAAGCTTTCTTT
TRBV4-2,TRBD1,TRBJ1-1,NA,CASSQGGTEQAFF,TGTGCCAGCAGCCAAGGCGGGACAGAGCAAGCTTTCTTT
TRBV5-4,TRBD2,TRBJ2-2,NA,CASGRGNTGELFF,TGTGCCAGTGGGAGGGGCAACACCGGGGAGCTGTTTTTT
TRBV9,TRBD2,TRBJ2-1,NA,CASSVGGAGLYNEQFF,TGTGCCAGCAGCGTCGGGGGGGCAGGACTCTACAATGAGCAGTTCTTC
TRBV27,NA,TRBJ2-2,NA,CASFREAWENTGELFF,TGTGCCAGCTTTCGCGAGGCCTGGGAGAACACCGGGGAGCTGTTTTTT
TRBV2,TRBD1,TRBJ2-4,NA,CASSDATGNLAKNIQYF,TGTGCCAGCAGTGACGCGACAGGGAATCTAGCCAAAAACATTCAGTACTTC
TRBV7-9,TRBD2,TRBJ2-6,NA,CASSSIAGGPSGANVLTF,TGTGCCAGCAGCTCCATAGCGGGAGGGCCCTCTGGGGCCAACGTCCTGACTTTC
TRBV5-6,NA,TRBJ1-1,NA,CASSLTVTEAFF,TGTGCCAGCAGTTTGACGGTCACTGAAGCTTTCTTT